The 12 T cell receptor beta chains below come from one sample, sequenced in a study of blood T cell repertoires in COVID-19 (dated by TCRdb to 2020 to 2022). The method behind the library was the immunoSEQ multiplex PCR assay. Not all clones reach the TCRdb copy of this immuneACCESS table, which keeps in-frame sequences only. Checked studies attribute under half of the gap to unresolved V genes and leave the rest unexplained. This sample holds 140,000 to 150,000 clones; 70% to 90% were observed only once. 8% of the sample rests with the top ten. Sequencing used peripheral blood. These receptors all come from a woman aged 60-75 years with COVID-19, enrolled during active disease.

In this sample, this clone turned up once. CDR3: CASSPSSGSQETQYF. DNA of the CDR3: TGTGCCAGCTCACCGAGTAGCGGCTCCCAAGAGACCCAGTACTTC. The rearrangement joins TRBV18 to TRBJ2-5; maybe TRBD2 (6 bases). V was clipped by 3 bases and J by 1 base, with 12 bases between them. Germline V gives CDR1 KGHSH, CDR2 LQKENI. The CDR3 extends over 15 amino acids.

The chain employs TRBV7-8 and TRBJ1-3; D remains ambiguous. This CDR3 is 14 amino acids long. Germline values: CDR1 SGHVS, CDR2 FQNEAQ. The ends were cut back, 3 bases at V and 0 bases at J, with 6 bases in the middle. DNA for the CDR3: TGTGCCAGCAGCTTTGGAGCCTCTGGAAACACCATATATTTT. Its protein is CASSFGASGNTIYF.

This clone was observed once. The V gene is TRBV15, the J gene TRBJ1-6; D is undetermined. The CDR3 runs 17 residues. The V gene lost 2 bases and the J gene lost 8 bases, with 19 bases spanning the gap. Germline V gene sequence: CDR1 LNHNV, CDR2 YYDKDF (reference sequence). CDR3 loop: CATSRTRGGGDDSPLHF. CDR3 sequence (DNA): TGTGCCACCAGCAGAACCCGAGGAGGCGGGGATGATTCACCCCTCCACTTT.

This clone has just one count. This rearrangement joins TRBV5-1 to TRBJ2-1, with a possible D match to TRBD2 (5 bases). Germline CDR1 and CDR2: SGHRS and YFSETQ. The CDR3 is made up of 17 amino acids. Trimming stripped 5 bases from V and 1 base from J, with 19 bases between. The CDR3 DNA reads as TGCGCCAGCAGTGGCACCCCGACTATCCCATCCTACAATGAGCAGTTCTTC. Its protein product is CASSGTPTIPSYNEQFF. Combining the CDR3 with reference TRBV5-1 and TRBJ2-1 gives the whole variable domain KAGVTQTPRYLIKTRGQQVTLSCSPISGHRSVSWYQQTPGQGLQFLFEYFSETQRNKGNFPGRFSGRQFSNSRSEMNVSTLELGDSALYLCASSGTPTIPSYNEQFFGPGTRLTVL.

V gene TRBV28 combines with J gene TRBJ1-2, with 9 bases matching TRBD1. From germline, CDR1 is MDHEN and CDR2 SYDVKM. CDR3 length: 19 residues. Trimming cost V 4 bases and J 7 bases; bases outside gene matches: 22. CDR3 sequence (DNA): TGTGCCAGCAGTTATTTGGACCCTCACTTCACCACAGGGGGCAGTGGCTACACCTTC. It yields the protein CASSYLDPHFTTGGSGYTF.

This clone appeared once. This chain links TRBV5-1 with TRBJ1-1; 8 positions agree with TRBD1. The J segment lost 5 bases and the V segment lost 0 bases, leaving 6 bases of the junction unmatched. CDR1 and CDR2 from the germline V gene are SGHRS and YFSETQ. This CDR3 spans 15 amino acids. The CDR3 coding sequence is TGCGCCAGCAGCTTGGGTAGGACAGGGTCGACTGAAGCTTTCTTT. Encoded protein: CASSLGRTGSTEAFF.

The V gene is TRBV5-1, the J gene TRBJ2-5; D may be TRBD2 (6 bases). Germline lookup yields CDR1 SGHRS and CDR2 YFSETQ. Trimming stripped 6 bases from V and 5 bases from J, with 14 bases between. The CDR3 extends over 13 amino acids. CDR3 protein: CASTVLASETQYF. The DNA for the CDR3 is TGCGCCAGCACCGTCCTAGCGTCGGAGACCCAGTACTTC. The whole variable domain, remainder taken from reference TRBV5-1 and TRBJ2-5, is KAGVTQTPRYLIKTRGQQVTLSCSPISGHRSVSWYQQTPGQGLQFLFEYFSETQRNKGNFPGRFSGRQFSNSRSEMNVSTLELGDSALYLCASTVLASETQYFGPGTRLLVL.

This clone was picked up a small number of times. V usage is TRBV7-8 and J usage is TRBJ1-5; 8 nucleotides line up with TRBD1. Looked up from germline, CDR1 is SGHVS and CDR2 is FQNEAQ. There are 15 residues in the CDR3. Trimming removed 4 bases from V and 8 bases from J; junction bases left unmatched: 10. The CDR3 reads CASSSRDRRLKPQHF. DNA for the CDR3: TGTGCCAGCAGCTCCCGGGACAGGCGGCTGAAGCCCCAGCATTTT.

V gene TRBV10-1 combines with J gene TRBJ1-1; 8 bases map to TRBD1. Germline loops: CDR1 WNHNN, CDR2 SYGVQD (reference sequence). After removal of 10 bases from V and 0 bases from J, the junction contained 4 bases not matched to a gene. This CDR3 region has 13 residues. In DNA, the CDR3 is TGCGCCACCTCGACAGGGGTGAACACTGAAGCTTTCTTT. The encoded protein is CATSTGVNTEAFF.

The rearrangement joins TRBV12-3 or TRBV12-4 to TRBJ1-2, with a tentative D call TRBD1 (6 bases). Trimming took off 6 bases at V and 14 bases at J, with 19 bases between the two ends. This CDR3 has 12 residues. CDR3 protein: CASRRGTRNLTF. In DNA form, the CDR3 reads TGTGCCAGCAGGAGGGGGACCCGGAATTTAACCTTC.

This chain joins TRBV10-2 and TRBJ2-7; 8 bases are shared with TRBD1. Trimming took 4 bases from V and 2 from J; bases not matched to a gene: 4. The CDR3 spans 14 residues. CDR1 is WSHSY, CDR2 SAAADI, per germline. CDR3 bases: TGCGCCAGCAGTGCGGGACAGGATCCCTACGAGCAGTACTTC. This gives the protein CASSAGQDPYEQYF.

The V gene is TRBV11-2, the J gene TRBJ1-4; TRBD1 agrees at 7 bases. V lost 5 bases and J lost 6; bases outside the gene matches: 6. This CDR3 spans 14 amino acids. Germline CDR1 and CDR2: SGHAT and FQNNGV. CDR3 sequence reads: CASSSDRVDEKLFF. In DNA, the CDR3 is TGTGCCAGCAGCAGCGACAGGGTGGATGAAAAACTGTTTTTT.